The sequence of this T cell receptor beta chain was determined in a study of T cells in localized non-small cell lung cancer. Data came from immunoSEQ multiplex PCR; TCRdb stores just in-frame clones and leaves some out. This table has about 30,000 clones, 87% appearing once. This CDR3 contains 15 residues. Germline lookup yields CDR1 LGHNA and CDR2 YSLEER. The V and J ends lost 1 base and 8 bases respectively, with 17 bases between them. The source of this sequence is a male donor aged 60 or over with stage I lung adenocarcinoma. Source: peripheral blood, taken before any cancer treatment. The chain links TRBV4-3 to TRBJ1-1, with D tentatively TRBD1 (5 bases). The CDR3 loop is CASSQVKGVIVEAFF. As DNA, the CDR3 is TGCGCCAGCAGCCAAGTGAAAGGGGTGATAGTAGAAGCTTTCTTT.